This record looks at one TCR beta chain sequence and its context. Its antigen is currently unknown. A much larger clone differs from this one at a single base, so this may be a read error. These data come from a study of T-cell reconstitution after alpha-beta-depleted transplantation in children. Findings and limits, study-wide: Hyperexpanded clones declined; after one year, newly produced T cells mostly supplied diversity. Reports say that about two months after transplant, the alpha-beta T cells came out of several hundred graft clones that had expanded.

Unique molecular identifiers tagged the TCRbeta library. MiXCR, run by TCRdb on the PCR reads, gives a single entry per CDR3 protein. This table has fewer than 400,000 distinct CDR3 sequences, approximately 23% appearing once. The V gene's germline CDR1 is SGDLS and CDR2 YYNGEE. This CDR3 is built from 14 residues. The receptor comes from a male patient younger than 18 who had a stem cell transplant for acute lymphoblastic leukemia, so the T cells may come from the graft donor. The input for sequencing was PBMCs, mostly from graft donor cells, taken 180 days after TCRalphabeta/CD19-depleted stem cell transplant. This sequence joins TRBV9 and TRBJ2-7; D gene unclear. The CDR3 coding sequence is TGTGCCAGCAGCGTAGCTCTTATGAACTACGAGCAGCACTTC. Translating gives CASSVALMNYEQHF.